One and the same sample provided the 18 T cell receptor beta chains below, sequenced in a study of T cells in Graves' hyperthyroidism and ophthalmopathy. Using RNA transcripts as the source, TCR beta CDR3 regions were amplified. An initial round of RT-PCR targeting the TCR CDR3 relied on the HTBI primer set. TCRdb analysed the multiplex PCR reads with MiXCR anew, one entry per CDR3 protein. The sample contains approximately 400,000 distinct CDR3 sequences, approximately 19% of which appear only once. Sequenced input: blood. The receptors stem from a woman between 18 and 29 years old with Graves' hyperthyroidism.

This sequence joins TRBV11-2 and TRBJ2-7, with D perhaps TRBD1 or TRBD2 (5 bases each). V was shortened by 7 bases and J by 5 bases, with 12 bases between the two germline ends. The germline gives CDR1 SGHAT, CDR2 FQNNGV. This CDR3 is 12 amino acids long. CDR3 DNA sequence: TGTGCCAGCACCTTCGGGACCGACGAGCAGTACTTC. This translates into CASTFGTDEQYF.

A note on this clonotype: A junction end diverges from the germline sequence, so it may reflect a read error. This sequence joins TRBV27 and TRBJ2-6, with a weak D call TRBD2 (6 bases). Germline V gene data show CDR1 as MNHEY and CDR2 as SMNVEV (reference sequence). There are 18 residues in the CDR3. The CDR3 sequence: CTSSATVEGLSGANVLTF. CDR3 in DNA: TGTACCAGCAGCGCTACGGTTGAGGGACTGTCTGGGGCCAACGTCCTGACTTTC.

This clonotype was found many times. The J gene is TRBJ1-5, the V gene TRBV12-3 or TRBV12-4, with D maybe TRBD1 (6 bases). The CDR3 totals 13 residues. The germline V and J ends were trimmed by 6 bases and 7 bases, with 13 bases remaining between them. The CDR3 region has the DNA TGTGCCAGCAGCACCGACAGGTTACAGCCCCAGCATTTT. Protein sequence: CASSTDRLQPQHF.

This clonotype was detected many times. V and J are TRBV7-2 and TRBJ1-5; D might be TRBD1 (5 bases). The germline V gene encodes CDR1 SGHTA and CDR2 FQGNSA. The ends were cut back, 0 bases at V and 0 bases at J, with 6 bases in the middle. This CDR3 has 15 residues. The CDR3 protein is CASSLAGASNQPQHF. CDR3 nucleotide sequence: TGTGCCAGCAGCTTAGCAGGGGCTAGCAATCAGCCCCAGCATTTT.

This clonotype occurred many times. One end of the junction fails to match germline, which may point to a read error. CDR3 bases: TGTGCCAGCAGCATAGGACAGGGTTGGGCTGAAGCTTTCTTT. Translation: CASSIGQGWAEAFF. V is TRBV13 and J is TRBJ1-1; 8 nucleotides agree with TRBD1. The CDR3 covers 14 residues. Per the germline V gene, CDR1 is PRHDT and CDR2 is FYEKMQ (reference sequence).

Comments on this clonotype: A much bigger clone sits one base away, suggesting this may be a read error. In nucleotides, the CDR3 is TGTGCCAGCCGTTACTCAACAGGGGGGGCCTACGAGCAGTACTTC. This codes for CASRYSTGGAYEQYF. The V call is TRBV6-5, the J call TRBJ2-7; D is possibly TRBD1 (8 bases). The CDR3 sequence is 15 residues long. Looked up from germline, CDR1 is MNHEY and CDR2 is SVGAGI.

This clonotype was seen repeatedly, ten times or more. The chain has TRBV5-1 and TRBJ1-2, with D uncertain. Germline CDR1 and CDR2: SGHRS and YFSETQ. Deletions cut 0 bases from V and 8 bases from J, with 11 bases between. The CDR3 covers 13 residues. The CDR3 DNA is TGCGCCAGCAGCTTGGTCGGTACAGACGGCTACACCTTC. It translates to CASSLVGTDGYTF.

This clonotype is medium-sized (0.01 to 0.1%) within its sample. The rearrangement uses TRBV5-1 and TRBJ1-1; TRBD1 might be the D (6 bases). The CDR3 is 14 amino acids. Trimming stripped 4 bases from V and 1 base from J, with 11 bases between. The germline gives CDR1 SGHRS, CDR2 YFSETQ. This CDR3 is CASSMDRGNTEAFF. CDR3 sequence (DNA): TGCGCCAGCAGCATGGACAGAGGGAACACTGAAGCTTTCTTT. The complete variable domain, with remaining parts taken from reference TRBV5-1 and TRBJ1-1, reads KAGVTQTPRYLIKTRGQQVTLSCSPISGHRSVSWYQQTPGQGLQFLFEYFSETQRNKGNFPGRFSGRQFSNSRSEMNVSTLELGDSALYLCASSMDRGNTEAFFGQGTRLTVV.

The V call is TRBV12-3 or TRBV12-4, the J call TRBJ2-5, with D uncertain. Trimming cost V 2 bases and J 5 bases, with 6 bases left between them. The CDR3 runs to 12 residues. The CDR3: CASSLRVETQYF. CDR3 nucleotide sequence: TGTGCCAGCAGTTTAAGGGTGGAGACCCAGTACTTC.

The chain employs TRBV20-1 and TRBJ1-1; D remains unclear. Between the trimmed V and J ends, which lost 3 bases and 2 bases, there was a span of 10 bases. Germline V lookup: CDR1 DFQATT, CDR2 SNEGSKA (reference sequence). The CDR3 consists of 13 residues. The CDR3 is CSARPRQNTEAFF. CDR3 nucleotide sequence: TGCAGTGCTAGGCCCCGACAAAACACTGAAGCTTTCTTT.

In its sample, this clonotype was seen many times. The chain couples TRBV20-1 to TRBJ1-2; tentatively, D is TRBD1 (5 bases). This CDR3 has 15 residues. Trimming took 0 bases from V and 7 from J, leaving 18 bases between them. Germline V gives CDR1 DFQATT, CDR2 SNEGSKA (reference sequence). Here the CDR3 reads CSARELTRGASGYTF. In DNA form, the CDR3 reads TGCAGTGCTAGAGAGCTGACCCGGGGCGCGAGTGGCTACACCTTC.

This clonotype was found many times. This chain joins TRBV6-1 and TRBJ1-5; possibly TRBD1 for D (5 bases). The V gene's germline CDR1 is MNHNS and CDR2 SASEGT. Trimming removed 8 bases from V and 5 bases from J, with 16 bases in between. The CDR3 has 14 amino acids. CDR3 loop: CASGHGQIYQPQHF. The DNA for the CDR3 is TGTGCCAGCGGACACGGGCAGATATATCAGCCCCAGCATTTT.

J is TRBJ1-5 and V is TRBV6-2 or TRBV6-3; no clear D. The germline CDR1 and CDR2 sequences are MNHEY and SVGEGT. V lost 8 bases, J lost 0 bases, and 17 bases lay in between. This CDR3 comprises 16 residues. The CDR3 spells CASAGTAPYSNQPQHF. DNA of the CDR3: TGTGCCAGCGCGGGAACAGCTCCTTATAGCAATCAGCCCCAGCATTTT.

This clonotype was detected ten times or more. The chain links TRBV7-2 to TRBJ1-2; TRBD1 matches 10 bases. Losses at the gene ends were 3 bases for V and 8 bases for J; bases not matched to a gene: 9. This CDR3 comprises 15 residues. Per the germline V gene, CDR1 is SGHTA and CDR2 is FQGNSA. The CDR3 nucleotides are TGTGCCAGCAGCTTGACCTCCGGGACAGGGGAAGGCTACACCTTC. Protein sequence: CASSLTSGTGEGYTF.

This clonotype was seen a handful of times. V usage is TRBV7-9 and J usage is TRBJ1-2; 7 nucleotides match TRBD1. Germline CDR1 SEHNR, CDR2 FQNEAQ (reference sequence). V shed 4 bases, J shed 7 bases, and the junction held 3 bases outside the gene matches. The CDR3 extends over 12 amino acids. The CDR3 nucleotides read TGTGCCAGCAGCTCGGGACAGCGTGGCTACACCTTC. It codes for CASSSGQRGYTF.

This clonotype was recorded at least ten times. This rearrangement joins TRBV6-1 to TRBJ1-2; D uncertain. The germline V and J ends were trimmed by 4 bases and 2 bases, with 11 bases remaining between them. This CDR3 region has 14 residues. The germline gives CDR1 MNHNS, CDR2 SASEGT. CDR3 protein: CASSAVGRNYGYTF. The CDR3 region has the DNA TGTGCCAGCAGTGCAGTTGGGAGAAACTATGGCTACACCTTC.

This clonotype was detected ten times or more. The chain joins TRBV20-1 to TRBJ1-3, with D tentatively TRBD1 (5 bases). Germline V gene lookup returns CDR1 DFQATT and CDR2 SNEGSKA (reference sequence). V was pared by 0 bases and J by 0 bases, with 15 bases between. This CDR3 is built from 17 residues. CDR3 nucleotide sequence: TGCAGTGCTAGAGATCCTGGGGGGTTTACCTCTGGAAACACCATATATTTT. Protein: CSARDPGGFTSGNTIYF.

This clonotype came up a few times. V is TRBV14 and J is TRBJ1-2, with D perhaps matching TRBD1 (5 bases). CDR1 and CDR2 (germline): SGHDN, FVKESK. This CDR3 is built from 15 residues. Trimming cost V 0 bases and J 4 bases, with 12 bases left between them. The CDR3 DNA reads as TGTGCCAGCAGCCAAGAGCCAGGGTATAGCTATGGCTACACCTTC. Protein sequence: CASSQEPGYSYGYTF. The variable domain in full, completed from reference TRBV14 and TRBJ1-2, reads EAGVTQFPSHSVIEKGQTVTLRCDPISGHDNLYWYRRVMGKEIKFLLHFVKESKQDESGMPNNRFLAERTGGTYSTLKVQPAELEDSGVYFCASSQEPGYSYGYTFGSGTRLTVV.